This TCR beta chain was recovered during a study of blood T cell repertoires in COVID-19. Study in general: The United States, Italy and Spain were the sources of the acute and convalescent COVID-19 samples. Sample material is recorded as cDNA or gDNA derived from T cells, B-cell-depleted T cells, or PBMCs.

Per the study methods: Estimated nucleated cell counts came from reference gene primer amplification. Measured with immunoSEQ multiplex PCR; TCRdb has only the in-frame clones, and not every one. That table furnishes V, J and clone size, whereas the DNA furnished D and trimming. This sample has tens of thousands of clones, with approximately 88% found just once. V gave up 5 bases and J gave up 0 bases; unmatched junction bases: 9. In germline, CDR1 is MGHRA, CDR2 YSYEKL. The CDR3 contains 17 residues. The receptor's source is a woman over 75 with acute or convalescent COVID-19. The genes are TRBV4-1 and TRBJ2-3, with TRBD2 matching 9 bases. The sample consisted of peripheral blood. CDR3 DNA sequence: TGCGCCAGCAGCTCTAGCGGGGTCCCGGGAAGCACAGATACGCAGTATTTT. This encodes CASSSSGVPGSTDTQYF.